This T cell receptor beta chain originates from a study of T cells expressing NK-cell markers. The CDR3 sequence is 16 residues long. In germline, CDR1 is SEHNR, CDR2 FQNEAQ (reference sequence). For each CDR3 protein, TCRdb gives one entry from its re-call of the 5' RACE reads, without DNA. The sample has about 430,000 distinct CDR3 sequences. The gene calls are TRBV7-9 and TRBJ2-6. The clonotype originates from a woman aged 45-65 years in good health. Sequenced input: blood T cells: a sorted CD56 or NKG2C T cell subset, CD4+ or CD8+ T cells, or bulk PBMC T cells (not recorded which). CDR3 amino acids: CASSHTWDSGANVLTF. The variable domain in full, with the rest retrieved from reference TRBV7-9 and TRBJ2-6, is DTGVSQNPRHKITKRGQNVTFRCDPISEHNRLYWYRQTLGQGPEFLTYFQNEAQLEKSRLLSDRFSAERPKGSFSTLEIQRTEQGDSAMYLCASSHTWDSGANVLTFGAGSRLTVL.